This T cell receptor beta chain stems from a study of blood T cell repertoires in COVID-19. Study-level information: Whether acute or convalescent, the COVID-19 samples came from the United States, Italy and Spain.

All enrollees were roughly 18 to 89 years old and from 20 to 30 US areas. Symptom resolution, clearance, or two negative PCRs marked the recovered donors of Cohort 3. Clones were read by immunoSEQ multiplex PCR, and TCRdb kept only the in-frame ones, dropping some. The sample lists around 380,000 clones, roughly 86% occurring once. A note on this clone: Other DNA sequences in this sample translate to the same CDR3.

V gave up 0 bases and J gave up 2 bases, with 10 bases separating them. Germline assignment: CDR1 MNHEY and CDR2 SMNVEV (reference sequence). The CDR3 totals 15 residues. The specimen was PBMCs or T cells enriched from blood (not recorded which). The chain joins TRBV27 to TRBJ1-1, with a tentative D call TRBD1 (6 bases). This TCR was recovered from a man aged 30-40 years who had recovered from COVID-19. The CDR3 loop reads CASSLSGAGNTEAFF. CDR3 nucleotide sequence: TGTGCCAGCAGTTTATCGGGGGCTGGAAACACTGAAGCTTTCTTT.